The present entry profiles one T cell receptor beta chain with its context. The target antigen is unknown. These data originate in a study of shared clonotypes between healthy human individuals. Findings and limits, study-wide: What rarefaction showed was incomplete sorted-subset sequencing despite large depth.

This CDR3 has 15 residues. V was trimmed by 3 bases and J by 1 base, leaving 14 bases between them. The germline V gene encodes CDR1 SQVTM and CDR2 ANQGSEA. Authors' methods: Owing to the provision of junction-only sequences devoid of quality scores by immunoSEQ, filtering differed. The table came from immunoSEQ multiplex PCR; TCRdb's copy has only in-frame clones and leaves some out. V, J and clone size are those of that table, while D and trimming were read from the DNA. Counted here are some 2,100,000 clones, nearly 97% occurring once; the ten biggest clones make up approximately 0.13%. The V gene is TRBV29-1, the J gene TRBJ2-3; a weak D match, TRBD2 (6 bases). Specimen: naive CD4+ T cells sorted from blood. The sample's subset: CD45RA+ positively selected. The source of this sequence is a man younger than 30 in good health. The CDR3 sequence: CSVEGPRRGTDTQYF. CDR3 DNA sequence: TGCAGCGTTGAGGGACCTCGGAGGGGCACAGATACGCAGTATTTT.